This T cell receptor beta chain was identified during a study of cytomegalovirus exposure and HLA in healthy donors. Notes on the study in general: Later analysis showed most CMV-associated TCR beta chains appearing HLA-restricted.

Concerning this clone: Its matching antigen is unknown.

The primer mix had 60 Vbeta and 13 Jbeta primers. Authors' processing steps: In a later analysis, around 11 million of approximately 80 million unique beta chains occurred in at least two donors. The assay was immunoSEQ multiplex PCR, and TCRdb's table has in-frame clones only and misses some. V and J calls and clone size follow that table, whereas D and trimming were derived from the DNA. The repertoire includes fewer than 250,000 clones, 87% of them detected once, and roughly 1.3% sits in the top ten. The CDR3 spans 14 residues. Trimming removed 4 bases at V and 4 bases at J, with 14 bases between. The germline V gene has CDR1 KGHSH and CDR2 LQKENI.

The sequence was collected from a man aged 25 to 45 in good health and CMV-seronegative. This chain links TRBV18 with TRBJ2-7; maybe TRBD2 (7 bases). The specimen was PBMCs. CDR3 sequence: CASSLGGGPYEQYF. For the CDR3, the DNA is TGTGCCAGCTCACTAGGCGGGGGCCCTTACGAGCAGTACTTC.